The 27 T cell receptor beta chains below all came from one sample that was sequenced in a study of regulatory T cells in long-lasting Graves disease. Noted time point: persistent/refractory GD, antithyroid drugs over 5 years with positive TRAb. With RNA extracted from PBMCs as input, the TCR library was made. HTBI primers from iRepertoire and Arm-PCR of CDR3 regions yielded the TCR beta libraries. TCRdb re-called the multiplex PCR reads with MiXCR, one entry per CDR3 protein. The data hold 650,000 to 700,000 distinct CDR3 sequences, with around 32% observed a single time. The sample consisted of peripheral blood mononuclear cells (PBMCs), taken when the disease was refractory, from a patient treated with antithyroid drugs. The source is a female donor with Graves disease.

This chain uses TRBV30 with TRBJ2-7; no clear D gene. Germline V gene data show CDR1 as GTSNPN and CDR2 as SVGIG (reference sequence). The CDR3 is 11 residues long. V shed 2 bases and J shed 2 bases, with 4 bases lying between them. The DNA for the CDR3 is TGTGCCTGGAGTAGAGCCTACGAGCAGTACTTC. Protein: CAWSRAYEQYF.

This clonotype was seen many times. This rearrangement joins TRBV11-2 to TRBJ1-1; D remains ambiguous. This CDR3 region has 13 residues. Trimming took 6 bases from V and 0 from J, leaving 8 bases between them. CDR1 is SGHAT and CDR2 is FQNNGV in the germline V gene. DNA of the CDR3: TGTGCCAGCAGTGTCGTGATGAACACTGAAGCTTTCTTT. Residues: CASSVVMNTEAFF.

This clonotype was picked up a small number of times. The rearrangement uses TRBV2 and TRBJ2-3; possibly TRBD1 for D (5 bases). The CDR3 covers 11 residues. The germline gives CDR1 SNHLY, CDR2 FYNNEI. Between the trimmed V and J ends, which lost 6 bases and 4 bases, there was a span of 5 bases. CDR3 sequence reads: CASRGADTQYF. In nucleotides, the CDR3 is TGTGCCAGCAGAGGGGCAGATACGCAGTATTTT.

The chain employs TRBV11-3 and TRBJ2-2, with D possibly matching TRBD2 (6 bases). The germline V gene has CDR1 SGHNT and CDR2 YENEEA. V shed 1 base and J shed 2 bases, with 11 bases lying between them. The CDR3 has 16 amino acids. The CDR3 loop is CASSLGTGVNTGELFF. The CDR3 DNA is TGTGCCAGCAGCTTAGGGACGGGAGTAAACACCGGGGAGCTGTTTTTT.

The chain joins TRBV15 to TRBJ2-5; D tentatively reads TRBD1 or TRBD2 (5 bases each). Trimming cost V 0 bases and J 1 base, with 6 bases left between them. CDR1 and CDR2 (germline): LNHNV, YYDKDF (reference sequence). The CDR3 is 14 amino acids. In DNA, the CDR3 is TGTGCCACCAGCAGAGACGGGACCCAAGAGACCCAGTACTTC. This sequence encodes CATSRDGTQETQYF.

The rearrangement links TRBV6-1 to TRBJ1-5; 10 bases match TRBD1. Germline CDR1 MNHNS, CDR2 SASEGT. After removal of 6 bases from V and 0 bases from J, the junction contained 14 bases not matched to a gene. CDR3 length: 19 amino acids. CDR3 in amino acids: CASSSLDRGLKPSNQPQHF. The CDR3 DNA sequence: TGTGCCAGCAGCTCTTTAGACAGGGGGCTAAAGCCTAGCAATCAGCCCCAGCATTTT.

This clonotype was picked up many times. This chain joins TRBV2 and TRBJ1-4; TRBD1 aligns across 7 bases. Germline V gene lookup returns CDR1 SNHLY and CDR2 FYNNEI. The V gene end was trimmed by 0 bases and the J gene end by 3 bases; junction bases not matched to a gene: 1. The CDR3 spans 15 residues. The chain's CDR3 is CASSEAGTANEKLFF. DNA for the CDR3: TGTGCCAGCAGTGAAGCTGGGACAGCTAATGAAAAACTGTTTTTT.

The rearrangement joins TRBV19 to TRBJ1-5; the D gene is possibly TRBD1 (5 bases). V dropped 1 base and J dropped 2 bases, with 12 bases sitting between them. The CDR3 has 16 residues. Per the germline V gene, CDR1 is LNHDA and CDR2 is SQIVND (reference sequence). The CDR3 loop reads CASSIASGRGNQPQHF. CDR3 nucleotide sequence: TGTGCCAGTAGTATAGCGTCAGGGAGAGGCAATCAGCCCCAGCATTTT.

This clonotype occurred many times. The chain recombines TRBV11-2 with TRBJ2-2; D remains ambiguous. This CDR3 has 13 amino acids. The germline V and J ends were trimmed by 3 bases and 5 bases, with 7 bases remaining between them. Germline V gene sequence: CDR1 SGHAT, CDR2 FQNNGV. CDR3 in amino acids: CASSFSRTGELFF. The CDR3 DNA sequence: TGTGCCAGCAGCTTCAGCCGTACCGGGGAGCTGTTTTTT.

The chain employs TRBV11-2 and TRBJ2-6; 7 nucleotides agree with TRBD2. J was trimmed by 0 bases and V by 1 base; bases with no gene match: 9. This CDR3 spans 19 amino acids. Germline V CDR1 and CDR2: SGHAT, FQNNGV. CDR3: CASSLGAGNSPSGANVLTF. CDR3 nucleotides: TGTGCCAGCAGCTTAGGAGCGGGGAACAGTCCCTCTGGGGCCAACGTCCTGACTTTC.

The V gene is TRBV12-3 or TRBV12-4, the J gene TRBJ2-5, with 12 bases that match TRBD1. V shed 5 bases and J 5 bases; nucleotides not matched to a gene: 9. CDR3 length equals 16 residues. The chain's CDR3 is CASSGGDRGPGETQYF. The CDR3 bases are TGTGCCAGCAGTGGAGGGGACAGGGGGCCCGGGGAGACCCAGTACTTC.

The chain couples TRBV12-3 or TRBV12-4 to TRBJ2-1, with 9 bases matching TRBD2. Trimming took 8 bases from V and 8 from J; bases not matched to a gene: 10. The CDR3 extends over 14 amino acids. CDR3 loop: CASVPGLARDEQFF. In nucleotides, the CDR3 is TGTGCCAGCGTACCGGGACTAGCTAGGGATGAGCAGTTCTTC.

This clonotype came up a few times. This sequence joins TRBV29-1 and TRBJ2-7; 9 bases line up with TRBD1. The CDR3 totals 13 residues. CDR1 and CDR2 from the germline V gene are SQVTM and ANQGSEA. CDR3 protein: CVIRQGVDYEQYF. The CDR3 DNA reads as TGCGTAATCCGACAGGGGGTAGACTACGAGCAGTACTTC.

The rearrangement uses TRBV28 and TRBJ2-1, with 7 bases identical to TRBD2. This CDR3 has 13 residues. Per the germline V gene, CDR1 is MDHEN and CDR2 is SYDVKM. Trimming took 6 bases from V and 5 from J; bases not matched to a gene: 4. This CDR3 reads CASRTRGDNEQFF. CDR3 in DNA: TGTGCCAGCAGAACCCGGGGGGACAATGAGCAGTTCTTC.

In regard to this clonotype: Relative to the germline gene, one junction end is altered; a read error may explain this. The chain carries TRBV5-1 and TRBJ1-1, with a weak D call TRBD1 (5 bases). CDR3 length equals 14 residues. Germline V gene data show CDR1 as SGHRS and CDR2 as YFSETQ. For the CDR3, the DNA is TGTGCCAGCAGCTTCGAGGGGATGAACACTGAAGCTTTCTTT. Residues: CASSFEGMNTEAFF.

In this sample, this clonotype turned up a few times. The chain has TRBV5-1 and TRBJ2-5, with 7 nucleotides matching TRBD2. Germline V gene lookup returns CDR1 SGHRS and CDR2 YFSETQ. CDR3 length: 16 residues. V lost 2 bases to trimming and J lost 5 bases; unmatched junction nucleotides: 12. The CDR3, as DNA: TGCGCCAGCAGCTTTGAATTCAGGGAGGGTGCGGAGACCCAGTACTTC. Translated: CASSFEFREGAETQYF.

The table lists this clonotype with a few counts. In this CDR3 the conserved last residue, phenylalanine or tryptophan, is missing, so a read error is likely. The chain recombines TRBV2 with TRBJ1-1; no firm D call. Trimming stripped 5 bases from V and 0 bases from J, with 10 bases between. The length of the CDR3 is 14 residues. In germline, CDR1 is SNHLY, CDR2 FYNNEI. The CDR3 DNA is TGTGCCAGCAGTTCTACAGTCATGAACACTGAAGCTTTCTCT. Its protein is CASSSTVMNTEAFS.

The genes are TRBV15 and TRBJ1-2; D possibly corresponds to TRBD1 (6 bases). Germline CDR1 reads LNHNV; CDR2 reads YYDKDF (reference sequence). This CDR3 is 13 amino acids long. V was trimmed by 4 bases and J by 7 bases, leaving 13 bases between them. This CDR3 is CATSIQGQGGYTF. CDR3 bases: TGTGCCACCAGCATACAGGGACAAGGTGGCTACACCTTC.

The V gene is TRBV5-6, the J gene TRBJ1-1; the D is unclear. The CDR3 runs to 14 residues. The germline V gene encodes CDR1 SGHDT and CDR2 YYEEEE. V dropped 2 bases and J dropped 4 bases, with 12 bases sitting between them. CDR3 sequence reads: CASSFSGLGTEAFF. In nucleotides, the CDR3 is TGTGCCAGCAGCTTTTCGGGGTTGGGCACTGAAGCTTTCTTT.

This clonotype was observed a few times. The rearrangement joins TRBV29-1 to TRBJ1-1; the D gene is possibly TRBD1 (6 bases). The CDR3 spans 12 residues. Looked up from germline, CDR1 is SQVTM and CDR2 is ANQGSEA. V was pared by 0 bases and J by 11 bases, with 13 bases between. The chain's CDR3 is CSVEEGRGGAFF. The CDR3 bases are TGCAGCGTTGAAGAGGGGAGGGGGGGCGCTTTCTTT.

This sequence joins TRBV30 and TRBJ2-7, with a tentative D call TRBD2 (6 bases). This CDR3 comprises 15 residues. CDR1 is GTSNPN, CDR2 SVGIG, per germline (reference sequence). The ends were cut back, 1 base at V and 0 bases at J, with 13 bases in the middle. The CDR3 DNA sequence: TGTGCCTGGAGTGCTCTGGGACTCGGCTCCTACGAGCAGTACTTC. Its protein product is CAWSALGLGSYEQYF.

Worth noting for this clonotype: One end of the junction does not line up with germline, which may come from a read error. The chain couples TRBV28 to TRBJ1-1; D may be TRBD1 (6 bases). The CDR3 totals 13 residues. Germline V gene data show CDR1 as MDHEN and CDR2 as SYDVKM. The CDR3 nucleotides are TGTGCCGAATCATTGGGGGCGGGAACTGAAGCTTCCTTT. Its protein product is CAESLGAGTEASF.

This clonotype has more than one count but fewer than ten. The CDR3 region has the DNA TGTGCCAGCACCCTAGCGGGCCGGGGGCAAACCGACGAGCAGTACTTC. Protein product: CASTLAGRGQTDEQYF. The chain has TRBV6-1 and TRBJ2-7, with 8 bases fitting TRBD2. CDR1 is MNHNS, CDR2 SASEGT, per germline. With V trimmed by 7 bases and J by 5 bases, 16 bases remained unmatched. There are 16 residues in the CDR3.

The chain employs TRBV7-9 and TRBJ2-7; 10 positions match TRBD2. The germline CDR1 and CDR2 sequences are SEHNR and FQNEAQ (reference sequence). CDR3 size: 16 residues. With V trimmed by 3 bases and J by 0 bases, 5 bases remained unmatched. The CDR3, as DNA: TGTGCCAGCAGCTTGGGGGCTAGCGGGAGCTCCTACGAGCAGTACTTC. Its protein is CASSLGASGSSYEQYF.

This clonotype showed up just a few times. The V call is TRBV3-1, the J call TRBJ1-2; TRBD1 agrees at 8 bases. Germline trimming cut 2 bases from V and 6 bases from J; bases unmatched to any gene: 14. The germline gives CDR1 LGHDT, CDR2 YNNKEL (reference sequence). There are 17 residues in the CDR3. The CDR3 coding sequence is TGTGCCAGCAGCCAACGGATTAGGACAGGGACTTACAATGGCTACACCTTC. This codes for CASSQRIRTGTYNGYTF.

This clonotype was detected a few times. The rearrangement uses TRBV2 and TRBJ2-1; the D is unclear. The CDR3 sequence is 14 residues long. Germline CDR1 and CDR2: SNHLY and FYNNEI. V lost 4 bases, J lost 9 bases, and 16 bases lay in between. The CDR3 spells CASSVRFSPAEQFF. CDR3 DNA sequence: TGTGCCAGCAGTGTTCGCTTTTCCCCGGCTGAGCAGTTCTTC.

Turning to this clonotype: Relative to the germline gene, one junction end is altered; a read error may explain this. The chain has TRBV6-1 and TRBJ1-2, with D unclear. CDR3 length: 13 residues. Germline CDR1 is MNHNS and CDR2 is SASEGT. The DNA of the CDR3 is TGTGCCAGCATCCCGAGAGGAGTCCCGCACGTCCTATTC. Translation: CASIPRGVPHVLF.